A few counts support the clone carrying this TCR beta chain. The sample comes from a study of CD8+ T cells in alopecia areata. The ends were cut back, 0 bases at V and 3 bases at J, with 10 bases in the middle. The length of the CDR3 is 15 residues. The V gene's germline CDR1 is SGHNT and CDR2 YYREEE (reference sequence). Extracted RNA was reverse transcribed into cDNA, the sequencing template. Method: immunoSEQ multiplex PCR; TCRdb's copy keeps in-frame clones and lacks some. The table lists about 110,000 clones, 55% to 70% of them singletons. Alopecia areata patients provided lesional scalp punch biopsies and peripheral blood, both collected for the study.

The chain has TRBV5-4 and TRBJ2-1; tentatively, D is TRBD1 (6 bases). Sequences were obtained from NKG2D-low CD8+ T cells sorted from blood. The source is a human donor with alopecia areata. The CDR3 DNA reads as TGTGCCAGCAGCTTGGGGCTAGGGGGCTACAATGAGCAGTTCTTC. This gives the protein CASSLGLGGYNEQFF.